The 26 T cell receptor beta chains in this list originate from one sample, sequenced in a study of response to subunit inactivated influenza vaccine. MiXCR, run by TCRdb on the RT-PCR reads, gives a single entry per CDR3 protein. Of 650,000 to 700,000 distinct CDR3 sequences listed, approximately 14% were seen once; the top ten hold 11%. Here the sequenced sample was PBMCs from blood, taken about 11 days after vaccination. The receptors here all came from a man aged 50 or older who received an inactivated influenza vaccine.

The table lists this clonotype with a few counts. The V and J genes are TRBV12-3 or TRBV12-4 and TRBJ2-7; 7 positions match TRBD1. Unmatched junction bases numbered 9, after V lost 6 bases and J lost 7 bases. The length of the CDR3 is 13 residues. The CDR3 spells CASSQGQTGEQYF. The CDR3 bases are TGTGCCAGCAGCCAGGGACAGACGGGGGAGCAGTACTTC.

The V and J genes are TRBV15 and TRBJ2-7; D remains ambiguous. Germline values: CDR1 LNHNV, CDR2 YYDKDF (reference sequence). V lost 1 base and J lost 2, with 6 bases in between. The CDR3 totals 13 residues. In DNA, the CDR3 is TGTGCCACCAGCAGAGGTCTGACCTACGAGCAGTACTTC. It encodes CATSRGLTYEQYF.

This clonotype was found many times. The chain links TRBV7-2 to TRBJ2-1; D gene unclear. Looked up from germline, CDR1 is SGHTA and CDR2 is FQGNSA. The CDR3 spans 12 residues. The ends were cut back, 4 bases at V and 9 bases at J, with 10 bases in the middle. CDR3 coding DNA: TGTGCCAGCAGCTCCTCGGTAGGTGAGCAGTTCTTC. Amino acid sequence: CASSSSVGEQFF.

The chain is built from TRBV20-1 and TRBJ1-2; D may be TRBD1 (5 bases). Trimming took 6 bases from V and 7 from J, leaving 21 bases between them. The CDR3 runs to 14 residues. Germline V gene sequence: CDR1 DFQATT, CDR2 SNEGSKA (reference sequence). The CDR3 loop reads CSAPDTLSYSGYTF. CDR3 bases: TGCAGTGCACCGGACACGTTGTCGTATTCTGGCTACACCTTC.

This clonotype was counted only a few times. This chain uses TRBV6-2 or TRBV6-3 with TRBJ2-7; 7 bases match TRBD1. Germline-derived CDR1 and CDR2 are MNHEY and SVGEGT. The trim removed 5 bases at V and 3 bases at J, leaving 7 bases unmatched. There are 14 residues in the CDR3. CDR3 nucleotides: TGTGCCAGCAGTCCTAAATGGGACAGCTACGAGCAGTACTTC. It encodes CASSPKWDSYEQYF.

The gene calls are TRBV5-1 and TRBJ1-2; 7 nucleotides agree with TRBD1. The CDR3 runs 13 residues. Germline CDR1 and CDR2: SGHRS and YFSETQ. The trim removed 4 bases at V and 5 bases at J, leaving 5 bases unmatched. The CDR3 region has the DNA TGCGCCAGCAGCAACGACAGGGATTATGGCTACACCTTC. It translates to CASSNDRDYGYTF.

This clonotype was counted a few times. The chain uses TRBV10-3 and TRBJ1-2; 10 bases map to TRBD1. Germline V gene sequence: CDR1 ENHRY, CDR2 SYGVKD. CDR3 length equals 17 residues. Trimming removed 0 bases from V and 4 bases from J; junction bases left unmatched: 8. CDR3 bases: TGTGCCATCAGTGAGTCAGGAGTCCGGACAGGGGGCTATGGCTACACCTTC. Its translation: CAISESGVRTGGYGYTF.

This clonotype has just a few counts. The V gene is TRBV12-3 or TRBV12-4, the J gene TRBJ2-7; 8 nucleotides align to TRBD1. This CDR3 comprises 14 residues. The trim removed 7 bases at V and 4 bases at J, leaving 9 bases unmatched. CDR3 sequence: CASKQGGGSYEQYF. CDR3 sequence (DNA): TGTGCCAGCAAACAGGGGGGCGGCTCTTACGAGCAGTACTTC.

The table lists this clonotype with many counts. The chain employs TRBV18 and TRBJ2-7; D remains ambiguous. In germline, CDR1 is KGHSH, CDR2 LQKENI. V lost 3 bases and J lost 2, with 8 bases in between. The CDR3 runs 13 residues. CDR3 protein: CASSPSGTYEQYF. The CDR3 nucleotides read TGTGCCAGCTCACCTTCCGGAACCTACGAGCAGTACTTC.

This clonotype appeared many times. This chain connects TRBV10-3 to TRBJ1-1, with 7 bases aligning to TRBD1. The V segment lost 6 bases and the J segment 3 bases; nucleotides outside the gene matches: 10. Germline CDR1 reads ENHRY; CDR2 reads SYGVKD. The CDR3 has 15 amino acids. The CDR3 is CAIRRQGEGDTEAFF. As DNA, the CDR3 is TGTGCCATCAGGCGACAGGGAGAAGGGGACACTGAAGCTTTCTTT.

A few counts support this clonotype. The V and J genes are TRBV18 and TRBJ2-1; no reliable D call. The CDR3 contains 11 residues. Trimming took 2 bases from V and 10 from J, leaving 6 bases between them. CDR1 and CDR2 (germline): KGHSH, LQKENI. In DNA, the CDR3 is TGTGCCAGCTCACCAAAAGAAGAGCAGTTCTTC. Translated: CASSPKEEQFF.

The CDR3 DNA reads TGTGCCAGCAGCCGACAGAATTTCGGGGAGCTGTTTTTT. The encoded protein is CASSRQNFGELFF. V is TRBV27 and J is TRBJ2-2; possibly TRBD1 for D (5 bases). The length of the CDR3 is 13 residues. CDR1 MNHEY and CDR2 SMNVEV come from the germline V gene (reference sequence). The V gene lost 6 bases and the J gene lost 7 bases, with 12 bases spanning the gap.

This clonotype was picked up a small number of times. Here the CDR3 DNA reads TGTGCCAGCAGCCAAGACCGGACAGTGTTTCAAGAGACCCAGTACTTC. It translates to CASSQDRTVFQETQYF. This chain uses TRBV3-1 with TRBJ2-5; D possibly corresponds to TRBD1 (6 bases). V dropped 0 bases and J dropped 2 bases, with 13 bases sitting between them. Germline assignment: CDR1 LGHDT and CDR2 YNNKEL (reference sequence). This CDR3 is 16 amino acids long.

This clonotype was detected only a few times. The rearrangement links TRBV3-1 to TRBJ2-7; tentatively, D is TRBD1 (5 bases). Germline loops: CDR1 LGHDT, CDR2 YNNKEL (reference sequence). V was trimmed by 5 bases and J by 2 bases, leaving 7 bases between them. This CDR3 spans 12 amino acids. CDR3 residues: CASSDSPYEQYF. The CDR3 DNA follows: TGTGCCAGCAGCGACAGTCCCTACGAGCAGTACTTC.

V usage is TRBV20-1 and J usage is TRBJ2-1; D not resolved. The CDR3 runs 11 residues. Germline V gene sequence: CDR1 DFQATT, CDR2 SNEGSKA (reference sequence). Trimming took 5 bases from V and 7 from J, leaving 9 bases between them. CDR3 loop: CSARKRNEQFF. The CDR3 DNA follows: TGCAGTGCTCGAAAGAGGAATGAGCAGTTCTTC.

In DNA, the CDR3 is TGTGCCAGCAGCCCGACAGGGCGCCCCGGGGAGCTGTTTTTT. It is translated as CASSPTGRPGELFF. The rearrangement links TRBV7-9 to TRBJ2-2; 7 bases agree with TRBD1. Germline V gene sequence: CDR1 SEHNR, CDR2 FQNEAQ (reference sequence). The CDR3 is 14 residues long. The junction had 6 bases not matched to a gene; V was cut back by 5 bases and J by 6 bases. The variable domain in full, completed from reference TRBV7-9 and TRBJ2-2, reads DTGVSQNPRHKITKRGQNVTFRCDPISEHNRLYWYRQTLGQGPEFLTYFQNEAQLEKSRLLSDRFSAERPKGSFSTLEIQRTEQGDSAMYLCASSPTGRPGELFFGEGSRLTVL.

This clonotype turned up a few times. This chain joins TRBV5-4 and TRBJ2-3, with 8 bases fitting TRBD2. The CDR3 extends over 16 amino acids. Germline lookup yields CDR1 SGHNT and CDR2 YYREEE (reference sequence). Germline trimming cut 0 bases from V and 2 bases from J; bases unmatched to any gene: 5. CDR3 amino acids: CASSLEAAGATDTQYF. The CDR3 coding sequence is TGTGCCAGCAGCTTGGAGGCAGCGGGGGCCACAGATACGCAGTATTTT.

At least ten counts were recorded for this clonotype. This chain links TRBV5-1 with TRBJ2-3; D remains unclear. V lost 2 bases and J 0 bases, leaving 10 bases between the germline ends. The CDR3 has 15 residues. Germline-derived CDR1 and CDR2 are SGHRS and YFSETQ. DNA for the CDR3: TGCGCCAGCAGCTTTGGCCCTCCCAGCACAGATACGCAGTATTTT. This codes for CASSFGPPSTDTQYF.

V is TRBV20-1 and J is TRBJ1-1; the match to TRBD1 covers 8 bases. V lost 3 bases and J lost 0; bases outside the gene matches: 6. Germline CDR1 and CDR2: DFQATT and SNEGSKA (reference sequence). There are 15 residues in the CDR3. The chain's CDR3 is CSASGQGFVNTEAFF. The CDR3 nucleotides are TGCAGTGCTAGCGGACAGGGCTTTGTGAACACTGAAGCTTTCTTT.

The V call is TRBV5-1, the J call TRBJ2-7, with TRBD1 matching over 7 bases. Germline loops: CDR1 SGHRS, CDR2 YFSETQ. The CDR3 contains 14 residues. Trimming at V came to 4 bases and at J to 2 bases, leaving 6 bases not matched to a gene. The CDR3 DNA sequence: TGCGCCAGCAGCCAAACAGGGGACACCTACGAGCAGTACTTC. This sequence encodes CASSQTGDTYEQYF.

There are a few counts of this clonotype. The V and J genes are TRBV11-2 and TRBJ1-6, with 12 bases matching TRBD1. The germline gives CDR1 SGHAT, CDR2 FQNNGV. CDR3 length: 14 residues. With V trimmed by 5 bases and J by 9 bases, 2 bases remained unmatched. The CDR3 DNA reads TGTGCCAGCAGCGTGGGACAGGGGGCTTCACCCCTCCACTTT. This gives the protein CASSVGQGASPLHF.

CDR3 residues: CASSLMGVAGARDEQFF. CDR3 sequence (DNA): TGTGCCAGCAGTTTAATGGGGGTAGCGGGAGCTAGGGATGAGCAGTTCTTC. The chain has TRBV28 and TRBJ2-1; 9 bases align to TRBD2. V was clipped by 2 bases and J by 8 bases; unmatched bases: 13. Per the germline V gene, CDR1 is MDHEN and CDR2 is SYDVKM. The CDR3 has 17 amino acids.

This clonotype has more than one count but fewer than ten. The V and J genes are TRBV11-1 and TRBJ1-1; perhaps TRBD1 as D (5 bases). The V end lost 4 bases, the J end lost 1 base, and 22 bases lay between the germline ends. The germline V gene has CDR1 SGHAT and CDR2 FQDESV (reference sequence). CDR3 length: 18 residues. The CDR3 DNA reads as TGTGCCAGCAGCTCAATTTCAACCAGGCCTGGGGCGAACACTGAAGCTTTCTTT. This encodes CASSSISTRPGANTEAFF.

This chain joins TRBV4-3 and TRBJ2-1; D is perhaps TRBD1 or TRBD2 (5 bases each). This CDR3 region has 17 residues. Trimming stripped 0 bases from V and 5 bases from J, with 17 bases between. Germline values: CDR1 LGHNA, CDR2 YSLEER. The CDR3 nucleotides read TGCGCCAGCAGCCAAGAGGGGGTAGGGGCTGTCGACAATGAGCAGTTCTTC. Translating gives CASSQEGVGAVDNEQFF.

This clonotype has a handful of counts. The chain recombines TRBV27 with TRBJ2-7; 8 bases align to TRBD1. The CDR3 length is 15 residues. Germline V gives CDR1 MNHEY, CDR2 SMNVEV (reference sequence). V was pared by 8 bases and J by 2 bases, with 11 bases of the junction left unmatched. CDR3 in amino acids: CASAKPGQVAYEQYF. The CDR3 DNA reads as TGTGCCAGCGCCAAGCCGGGACAGGTCGCCTACGAGCAGTACTTC.

This clonotype was seen a few times. The chain employs TRBV6-1 and TRBJ2-5, with D tentatively TRBD2 (6 bases). Germline-derived CDR1 and CDR2 are MNHNS and SASEGT. This CDR3 is 15 amino acids long. The V end was cut by 4 bases, the J end by 0 bases, with 12 bases between. CDR3 amino acids: CASSATGDYQETQYF. CDR3 coding DNA: TGTGCCAGCAGTGCTACGGGAGACTACCAAGAGACCCAGTACTTC.